The present entry profiles one T cell receptor beta chain with its context. Here immunoSEQ multiplex PCR was the method, and the copy in TCRdb shows in-frame clones only, minus some. The data show approximately 150,000 clones, under 85% seen once. The record originates from a study of blood T cell repertoires in COVID-19. The CDR3 consists of 15 residues. The V segment lost 6 bases and the J segment 5 bases; nucleotides outside the gene matches: 7. Germline V gene lookup returns CDR1 MDHEN and CDR2 SYDVKM. This sequence joins TRBV28 and TRBJ2-2; TRBD1 agrees at 9 bases. Material: peripheral blood. This receptor was taken from a human donor in a cohort sampled during active COVID-19. The CDR3 is CASSSGDRETGELFF. The CDR3, as DNA: TGTGCCAGCAGCTCTGGGGACAGGGAAACCGGGGAGCTGTTTTTT. Combining the CDR3 with reference TRBV28 and TRBJ2-2 gives the whole variable domain DVKVTQSSRYLVKRTGEKVFLECVQDMDHENMFWYRQDPGLGLRLIYFSYDVKMKEKGDIPEGYSVSREKKERFSLILESASTNQTSMYLCASSSGDRETGELFFGEGSRLTVL.